Reported below is one T cell receptor beta chain. What it recognizes is unknown. This entry comes from a study of shared clonotypes between healthy human individuals. Study-wide findings and caveats: Generation of non-shared clonotypes was less probable than generation of clonotypes shared by all four donors.

Cells designated naive CD8 were CD45RO-negative and were positively selected for CCR7, with terminally differentiated effector memory CD45RA+ cells excluded. Sequenced by immunoSEQ multiplex PCR; TCRdb stores in-frame clones only, minus some. The repertoire holds hundreds of thousands of clones, less than 97% seen once, with 0.095% to 0.12% in the top ten. The CDR3 is 14 residues long. V dropped 1 base and J dropped 2 bases, with 7 bases sitting between them. CDR1 and CDR2 from the germline V gene are SGHTA and FQGNSA. Sequenced material: naive CD8+ T cells sorted from blood. This clonotype originated in a woman in her thirties in good health. This chain links TRBV7-2 with TRBJ2-3; no firm D call. The CDR3: CASSLVRTTDTQYF. In nucleotides, the CDR3 is TGTGCCAGCAGCTTAGTTCGCACCACAGATACGCAGTATTTT.